The rows below give T cell receptor beta chains drawn from one sample of a study of T cell changes during pregnancy in multiple sclerosis. TCRdb's table, derived via immunoSEQ multiplex PCR, lists solely in-frame clones and lacks some. Of 85,000 to 100,000 clones in the sample, roughly 92% were seen once. The sample here was peripheral blood, taken after pregnancy. Receptors were obtained from a female donor with multiple sclerosis, enrolled in a pregnancy study. Both conserved end residues are part of each CDR3. A D gene is named only where the DNA matches it firmly. Expanded clones are given a class, and other clones once, few, many or no size at all.

clone_size	j_call	v_call	d_call	cdr3_aa	cdr3_nt
once	TRBJ1-1	TRBV18	TRBD1	CASSPETGMNTEAFF	TGTGCCAGCTCACCGGAGACAGGGATGAACACTGAAGCTTTCTTT
once	TRBJ1-2	TRBV6-4	.	CASSDGPGYYGYTF	TGTGCCAGCAGTGACGGTCCAGGATACTATGGCTACACCTTC
.	TRBJ2-7	TRBV6-5	TRBD1	CASSYEGANGYEQYF	TGTGCCAGCAGTTACGAGGGGGCCAACGGCTACGAGCAGTACTTC
once	TRBJ1-3	TRBV4-3	.	CASSLDRYSGNTIYF	TGCGCCAGCAGCCTCGACAGATACTCTGGAAACACCATATATTTT
.	TRBJ2-1	TRBV30	TRBD2	CAWVSGSSYNEQFF	TGTGCCTGGGTCAGCGGGAGCTCCTACAATGAGCAGTTCTTC
once	TRBJ2-5	TRBV29-1	.	CSGGPSGVETQYF	TGCAGCGGGGGGCCCAGCGGGGTTGAGACCCAGTACTTC
.	TRBJ1-6	TRBV30	.	CAWTTGRALNSPLHF	TGTGCCTGGACAACTGGGCGGGCCCTTAATTCACCCCTCCACTTT
.	TRBJ2-1	TRBV9	TRBD2	CASSGTSYNEQFF	TGTGCCAGCAGCGGGACTAGCTACAATGAGCAGTTCTTC
.	TRBJ1-5	TRBV6-1	.	CASSEDRRGGNQPQHF	TGTGCCAGCAGTGAAGATCGCCGGGGAGGCAATCAGCCCCAGCATTTT
.	TRBJ2-1	TRBV11-2	TRBD2	CASSPRLAGVRNEQFF	TGTGCCAGCAGCCCACGACTAGCGGGGGTGCGCAATGAGCAGTTCTTC
.	TRBJ2-7	TRBV7-6	TRBD1	CASSLADRAHEQYF	TGTGCCAGCAGCTTAGCTGACAGGGCCCACGAGCAGTACTTC
.	TRBJ1-3	TRBV30	.	CAWAGAGNTIYF	TGTGCCTGGGCAGGGGCTGGAAACACCATATATTTT
.	TRBJ2-1	TRBV6-5	TRBD1	CASSYAGGINEQFF	TGTGCCAGCAGTTACGCAGGGGGTATTAATGAGCAGTTCTTC
.	TRBJ2-7	TRBV18	TRBD2	CASSPPGTSGRYEQYF	TGTGCCAGCTCACCACCTGGGACTAGCGGGAGGTACGAGCAGTACTTC
.	TRBJ2-7	TRBV6-1	.	CASSLAFSPYEQYF	TGTGCCAGCAGCCTAGCTTTTAGTCCCTACGAGCAGTACTTC
.	TRBJ1-2	TRBV30	.	CAWSLPGDYGYTF	TGTGCCTGGAGTCTTCCGGGAGACTATGGCTACACCTTC
.	TRBJ2-7	TRBV21-1	.	CASSKEYPAYEQYF	TGTGCCAGCAGCAAAGAGTACCCGGCCTACGAGCAGTACTTC
.	TRBJ1-2	TRBV9	.	CASSVGPRVKGDYGYTF	TGTGCCAGCAGCGTAGGCCCCAGGGTCAAAGGAGACTATGGCTACACCTTC
once	TRBJ2-4	TRBV4-3	TRBD1	CASSQDDRVDIQYF	TGCGCCAGCAGCCAAGATGACAGGGTTGACATTCAGTACTTC
.	TRBJ1-3	TRBV29-1	.	CSVESGAGNTIYF	TGCAGCGTTGAGAGCGGGGCTGGAAACACCATATATTTT
.	TRBJ2-3	TRBV11-3	TRBD1	CASSSGTGLSDTQYF	TGTGCCAGCAGCTCCGGGACAGGGTTGTCAGATACGCAGTATTTT